This T cell receptor (beta chain) was sequenced in a study of blood T cell repertoires in COVID-19. Overall study: Specimens from acute and convalescent COVID-19 originated in the United States, Italy and Spain. Sources were T cells, B-cell-depleted T cells, or PBMCs; the material itself was cDNA or gDNA.

As originally analysed: Nucleated cell number was recorded as an estimate derived from reference gene primer amplification. The protocol was immunoSEQ multiplex PCR, while the TCRdb copy is restricted to in-frame clones and leaves out a portion. For V, J and clone size, that table is used; D and trimming come from the DNA. Here the sample spans roughly 330,000 clones, more than 75% being singletons. The V gene lost 0 bases and the J gene lost 5 bases, with 11 bases spanning the gap. CDR1 is MNHEY and CDR2 is SMNVEV in the germline V gene (reference sequence). The CDR3 extends over 15 amino acids. This sequence was found in a woman in her forties or fifties with acute or convalescent COVID-19. The sequencing input was peripheral blood. This chain links TRBV27 with TRBJ1-5; D perhaps matches TRBD1 (6 bases). The chain's CDR3 is CASSLSGRGDQPQHF. In DNA form, the CDR3 reads TGTGCCAGCAGTTTATCTGGCAGGGGAGATCAGCCCCAGCATTTT.